The rows below give T cell receptor beta chains drawn from one sample of a study of post-analysis software for immune sequencing data. In TCRdb, the PCR reads were re-called with MiXCR into one record per CDR3 protein. This sample has about 570,000 distinct CDR3 sequences, with roughly 34% found just once. The sample taken for sequencing was blood. These receptors were obtained from a girl younger than 18 with multiple sclerosis. The CDR3 runs from the conserved cysteine through the conserved F or W. The D gene is left open where the match is weak. Clone sizes are given selectively: once, few, many, or a class where the clone is expanded.

CDR3 protein | CDR3 DNA | D gene | J gene | V gene | clone size
CARDQGYYGYTF | TGTGCCAGAGATCAGGGCTACTATGGCTACACCTTC | NA | TRBJ1-2 | TRBV2 | NA
CASSFQRTTFGTDTQYF | TGCGCCAGCAGCTTCCAAAGGACCACCTTTGGGACAGATACGCAGTATTTT | NA | TRBJ2-3 | TRBV5-1 | NA
CASSLGAEPNYGYTF | TGTGCCAGCAGCTTAGGGGCAGAACCGAACTATGGCTACACCTTC | NA | TRBJ1-2 | TRBV7-8 | few
CASRQASGLEQFF | TGTGCCTCACGGCAGGCTAGCGGGTTAGAGCAGTTCTTC | TRBD2 | TRBJ2-1 | TRBV19 | NA
CASSLATVIGGSYEQYF | TGTGCCAGCAGCTTGGCGACGGTAATCGGCGGCTCCTACGAGCAGTACTTC | NA | TRBJ2-7 | TRBV5-5 | NA
CASSQDPAIPDTQYF | TGCGCCAGCAGCCAAGATCCAGCTATCCCCGATACGCAGTATTTT | NA | TRBJ2-3 | TRBV4-1 | few
CATSGSGTNQPQHF | TGTGCCACCAGTGGATCCGGGACAAATCAGCCCCAGCATTTT | NA | TRBJ1-5 | TRBV24-1 | few
CASSVSGVDTQYF | TGTGCCAGCAGCGTAAGCGGGGTAGATACGCAGTATTTT | TRBD2 | TRBJ2-3 | TRBV6-5 | NA
CAISANRDQPQHF | TGTGCCATCAGTGCCAACAGGGATCAGCCCCAGCATTTT | NA | TRBJ1-5 | TRBV10-3 | NA
CSVVAIPETQYF | TGCAGCGTTGTTGCCATTCCCGAGACCCAGTACTTC | NA | TRBJ2-5 | TRBV29-1 | many
CASSSRRVMNTEAFF | TGTGCCAGCAGCTCCCGGCGGGTCATGAACACTGAAGCTTTCTTT | NA | TRBJ1-1 | TRBV7-9 | NA